What follows describes a single T cell receptor beta chain. In the authors' workflow: Estimation of nucleated cell counts was performed using reference gene primer amplification. The data were produced by immunoSEQ multiplex PCR, yet TCRdb's version contains in-frame clones alone and is incomplete. The V and J calls and the clone size are those of that table, but D and trimming were determined from the DNA. The sample yields tens of thousands of clones, 75% to 80% seen once. The data originate from a study of blood T cell repertoires in COVID-19. Overall study context: Spain, Italy and the United States supplied samples that represented acute and convalescent COVID-19.

The germline V gene encodes CDR1 DFQATT and CDR2 SNEGSKA (reference sequence). With 3 bases clipped from V and 1 base from J, the junction kept 3 bases outside the gene matches. The CDR3 has 14 residues. Sequences were obtained from peripheral blood. The sequence was collected from a woman aged 80 or over with acute or convalescent COVID-19. V usage is TRBV20-1 and J usage is TRBJ2-3; TRBD2 aligns across 8 bases. CDR3 in DNA: TGCAGTGCTAGTATTAGCGGGGGCACAGATACGCAGTATTTT. Protein product: CSASISGGTDTQYF.